Shown below are 21 T cell receptor beta chains from a single sample sequenced in a study of blood T cells in healthy people across ages. Alongside a J-beta primer mix, a sample-barcoded 5' primer served in a second PCR lasting roughly 7 to 11 cycles. TCRdb processed the 5' RACE reads anew with MiXCR; each CDR3 protein has one entry. The data contain some 890,000 distinct CDR3 sequences, 25% to 30% of them seen just once; the ten biggest clones take up more than 8.5%. The same sample was also used in a study of T cells of mothers and their children.

The sample taken for sequencing was blood. The receptors were sampled from a middle-aged woman in good health.

This clonotype was picked up a small number of times. The chain links TRBV20-1 to TRBJ1-1; 7 bases match TRBD1. Germline trimming cut 4 bases from V and 0 bases from J; bases unmatched to any gene: 11. The CDR3 runs to 16 residues. The germline gives CDR1 DFQATT, CDR2 SNEGSKA (reference sequence). CDR3 residues: CSANAGGSHMNTEAFF. CDR3 nucleotide sequence: TGCAGTGCTAACGCAGGGGGGAGTCACATGAACACTGAAGCTTTCTTT.

This clonotype was found many times. The chain combines TRBV29-1 with TRBJ2-1; either TRBD1 or TRBD2 may supply D (5 bases each). V was pared by 4 bases and J by 2 bases, with 12 bases between. This CDR3 is 14 amino acids long. From germline, CDR1 is SQVTM and CDR2 ANQGSEA. The CDR3 coding sequence is TGCAGCGTTGTTCGGGGACGTCCCTACAATGAGCAGTTCTTC. The encoded protein is CSVVRGRPYNEQFF.

This clonotype was seen at least ten times. This sequence joins TRBV27 and TRBJ2-7; D unclear. The CDR3 is 13 amino acids. Germline CDR1 and CDR2: MNHEY and SMNVEV (reference sequence). Between the trimmed V and J ends, which lost 1 base and 6 bases, there was a span of 10 bases. The CDR3, as DNA: TGTGCCAGCAGTTTATTGACCCGTACCGAGCAGTACTTC. Its translation is CASSLLTRTEQYF.

This clonotype was counted only a few times. The chain links TRBV12-3 or TRBV12-4 to TRBJ1-1; a possible D gene is TRBD1 (5 bases). V shed 7 bases and J shed 5 bases, with 17 bases lying between them. The CDR3 has 14 amino acids. In nucleotides, the CDR3 is TGTGCCAGCATGCGGAGTGGGGGAACGACTGAAGCTTTCTTT. It codes for CASMRSGGTTEAFF.

This clonotype has ten or more counts. An end of the junction differs from the germline gene, which may be a read error. CDR3 loop: CASSLVGTGKETQYF. For the CDR3, the DNA is TGTGCTAGCAGCTTAGTAGGGACAGGGAAAGAGACCCAGTACTTC. The chain has TRBV7-7 and TRBJ2-5, with 9 bases fitting TRBD1. CDR3 length: 15 amino acids. CDR1 is SSHAT, CDR2 FNYEAQ, per germline (reference sequence).

This chain links TRBV19 with TRBJ2-5; weak D call: TRBD1 (6 bases). Germline lookup yields CDR1 LNHDA and CDR2 SQIVND (reference sequence). Trimming pared 3 bases from V and 4 bases from J, leaving 15 bases between. The length of the CDR3 is 15 residues. This CDR3 is CASSMGAGSGETQYF. CDR3 coding DNA: TGTGCCAGTAGTATGGGGGCAGGGTCTGGAGAGACCCAGTACTTC.

The chain employs TRBV20-1 and TRBJ2-5; 15 positions match TRBD2. The DNA end favors TRBJ2-7, so the J call may be wrong. CDR1 and CDR2 (germline): DFQATT, SNEGSKA (reference sequence). This CDR3 has 17 amino acids. The CDR3 sequence is CSARAPGLAGGTYEQYF. The CDR3 DNA follows: TGCAGTGCTAGAGCTCCGGGACTAGCGGGGGGCACCTACGAGCAGTACTTC.

In regard to this clonotype: An end of the junction differs from the germline gene, which may be a read error. This rearrangement joins TRBV12-3 or TRBV12-4 to TRBJ2-1; D not certain. The CDR3 spans 13 residues. CDR3 loop: CAGSLGQPNEQFF. CDR3 bases: TGTGCCGGCAGTTTAGGTCAACCCAATGAGCAGTTCTTC.

This clonotype was seen repeatedly, ten times or more. The rearrangement joins TRBV6-5 to TRBJ1-5; TRBD1 aligns across 9 bases. From germline, CDR1 is MNHEY and CDR2 SVGAGI. Trimming removed 5 bases from V and 4 bases from J; junction bases left unmatched: 3. The CDR3 loop spans 14 amino acids. CDR3: CASSRTGVNQPQHF. The CDR3 DNA follows: TGTGCCAGCAGTAGGACAGGGGTTAATCAGCCCCAGCATTTT.

This clonotype was observed a few times. This chain links TRBV4-1 with TRBJ1-4; D uncertain. V was cut by 2 bases and J by 0 bases, with 7 bases left in between. The CDR3 is 15 amino acids. Germline V CDR1 and CDR2: MGHRA, YSYEKL. The CDR3 bases are TGCGCCAGCAGCCAAATACAAGCAACTAATGAAAAACTGTTTTTT. Protein: CASSQIQATNEKLFF.

The chain combines TRBV20-1 with TRBJ1-1; no clear D. The V gene lost 5 bases and the J gene lost 9 bases, with 13 bases spanning the gap. CDR3 length equals 11 residues. Germline V gives CDR1 DFQATT, CDR2 SNEGSKA (reference sequence). CDR3 DNA: TGCAGTGCTGGAAGACGGGCGAAAGCTTTCTTT. It translates to CSAGRRAKAFF.

Concerning this clonotype itself: A much larger clone sits a single nucleotide away, making a read error possible. This sequence joins TRBV7-9 and TRBJ2-5, with D possibly being TRBD1 or TRBD2 (5 bases each). The J call is uncertain, as TRBJ2-7 better fits the DNA end. The CDR3 runs 15 residues. Germline V gene lookup returns CDR1 SEHNR and CDR2 FQNEAQ (reference sequence). This chain's CDR3 is CASSLGTGPTYEQYF. The CDR3 region has the DNA TGTGCCAGCAGCTTAGGAACGGGACCGACGTACGAGCAGTACTTC.

This chain uses TRBV7-8 with TRBJ1-1; a possible D gene is TRBD1 (5 bases). Germline V gives CDR1 SGHVS, CDR2 FQNEAQ. CDR3 length: 17 residues. The V gene lost 0 bases and the J gene lost 3 bases, with 17 bases spanning the gap. The CDR3 loop reads CASSLAARRGGYTEAFF. The DNA of the CDR3 is TGTGCCAGCAGCTTAGCGGCTAGGAGGGGCGGATACACTGAAGCTTTCTTT.

On this clonotype itself: A read error may explain this, as a much larger clone is one base away. This chain connects TRBV12-3 or TRBV12-4 to TRBJ1-2; 10 positions match TRBD1. CDR3 length equals 14 residues. For the CDR3, the DNA is TGTGCCGGCAGGGGGACAGGGGATAACTATGGCTACACCTTC. Protein sequence: CAGRGTGDNYGYTF.

A remark on this clonotype: A read error is possible here, since a much larger clone lies one base away. The genes are TRBV4-1 and TRBJ2-1; possibly TRBD2 for D (6 bases). This CDR3 is built from 14 residues. CDR1 is MGHRA and CDR2 is YSYEKL in the germline V gene. This CDR3 is CAGSRGYPYNEQFF. CDR3 in DNA: TGCGCCGGCAGCCGGGGGTACCCCTACAATGAGCAGTTCTTC.

The chain uses TRBV5-1 and TRBJ2-7; TRBD2 agrees at 9 bases. V gave up 5 bases and J gave up 5 bases; unmatched junction bases: 20. This CDR3 has 18 amino acids. Germline assignment: CDR1 SGHRS and CDR2 YFSETQ. The CDR3 spells CASSSGSWSLAGYDEQYF. CDR3 nucleotide sequence: TGCGCCAGCAGTTCGGGGTCTTGGTCTCTAGCGGGGTACGACGAGCAGTACTTC.

Points on this clonotype: Relative to the germline gene, one junction end is altered; a read error may explain this. V usage is TRBV2 and J usage is TRBJ1-6; D is unclear. The CDR3 has 15 residues. The V gene's germline CDR1 is SNHLY and CDR2 FYNNEI. For the CDR3, the DNA is TGTGCCAGCAAATTAGGTCGGAGCCTTAATTCACCCCCCCACTTT. Translated: CASKLGRSLNSPPHF.

This clonotype occurred a few times. The J gene is TRBJ2-5, the V gene TRBV12-3 or TRBV12-4, with D uncertain. Trimming shortened V by 6 bases and J by 5 bases, and 13 bases separated the two germline ends. This CDR3 spans 13 amino acids. This CDR3 is CASSPARKETQYF. The CDR3 DNA is TGTGCCAGCAGCCCGGCCCGAAAGGAGACCCAGTACTTC.

In its sample, this clonotype was seen a few times. The DNA of the CDR3 is TGTGCCACCAGCAGAGAGAGAAGGACAGGCGGTGAAAAACTGTTTTTT. Translated, it gives CATSRERRTGGEKLFF. V and J are TRBV15 and TRBJ1-4, with TRBD1 matching over 7 bases. This CDR3 has 16 residues. V shed 0 bases, J shed 7 bases, and the junction held 8 bases outside the gene matches. Germline lookup yields CDR1 LNHNV and CDR2 YYDKDF (reference sequence). The variable domain in full, completed from reference TRBV15 and TRBJ1-4, reads DAMVIQNPRYQVTQFGKPVTLSCSQTLNHNVMYWYQQKSSQAPKLLFHYYDKDFNNEADTPDNFQSRRPNTSFCFLDIRSPGLGDTAMYLCATSRERRTGGEKLFFGSGTQLSVL.

This clonotype has just a few counts. The chain couples TRBV7-6 to TRBJ1-5; tentative D call: TRBD1 (6 bases). CDR1 and CDR2 from the germline V gene are SGHVS and FNYEAQ. The CDR3 is made up of 13 amino acids. Between the trimmed V and J ends, which lost 3 bases and 9 bases, there was a span of 12 bases. The CDR3 here is CASSFRGGRPQHF. CDR3 in DNA: TGTGCCAGCAGCTTCAGGGGAGGGAGGCCCCAGCATTTT.

The chain links TRBV4-3 to TRBJ1-2; the D gene is possibly TRBD1 (6 bases). CDR1 and CDR2 (germline): LGHNA, YSLEER. Trimming cost V 0 bases and J 7 bases, with 15 bases left between them. This CDR3 comprises 15 residues. The CDR3 is CASSQDYGGAVGYTF. Written as DNA, the CDR3 is TGCGCCAGCAGCCAAGATTACGGGGGCGCGGTTGGCTACACCTTC.